One sample yielded the 9 T cell receptor beta chains listed below, sequenced in a study of cytomegalovirus exposure and HLA in healthy donors. Assay: immunoSEQ multiplex PCR; the TCRdb copy retains only in-frame clones and omits some. Of 40,000 to 55,000 clones listed, 88% were seen once; the top ten hold less than 7%. Sequencing was done on a sample of PBMCs. Receptors originate from a woman aged 25 to 39 in good health and CMV-seronegative.

The chain carries TRBV25-1 and TRBJ2-3; TRBD1 agrees at 10 bases. Trimming cost V 10 bases and J 0 bases; bases outside gene matches: 10. This CDR3 comprises 16 residues. The V gene's germline CDR1 is MGHDK and CDR2 SYGVNS. CDR3 bases: TGTGCCATCGAACCGGGACAGGGGATAAGCACAGATACGCAGTATTTT. Protein sequence: CAIEPGQGISTDTQYF.

This chain connects TRBV9 to TRBJ2-7, with 7 bases aligning to TRBD1. The CDR3 covers 15 residues. Germline trimming cut 3 bases from V and 2 bases from J; bases unmatched to any gene: 8. Germline loops: CDR1 SGDLS, CDR2 YYNGEE. CDR3: CASSGGGQGAYEQYF. CDR3 in DNA: TGTGCCAGCAGCGGCGGTGGGCAGGGGGCCTACGAGCAGTACTTC. Full variable domain (remainder filled in from reference TRBV9 and TRBJ2-7): DSGVTQTPKHLITATGQRVTLRCSPRSGDLSVYWYQQSLDQGLQFLIQYYNGEERAKGNILERFSAQQFPDLHSELNLSSLELGDSALYFCASSGGGQGAYEQYFGPGTRLTVT.

The chain carries TRBV28 and TRBJ1-5; 9 nucleotides align to TRBD1. The V segment lost 8 bases and the J segment 7 bases; nucleotides outside the gene matches: 18. Per the germline V gene, CDR1 is MDHEN and CDR2 is SYDVKM. The CDR3 consists of 17 residues. CDR3 region: CASVIGGGTGSGQPQHF. The CDR3 DNA reads as TGTGCCAGCGTCATTGGGGGAGGGACAGGGTCAGGCCAGCCCCAGCATTTT.

The gene calls are TRBV5-1 and TRBJ2-1; perhaps TRBD1 as D (6 bases). The V gene's germline CDR1 is SGHRS and CDR2 YFSETQ. Between the trimmed V and J ends, which lost 3 bases and 4 bases, there was a span of 11 bases. This CDR3 contains 14 residues. The CDR3 reads CASSSRTDYNEQFF. The CDR3 DNA is TGCGCCAGCAGCTCCCGGACAGATTACAATGAGCAGTTCTTC.

The genes are TRBV6-5 and TRBJ2-7; 7 bases fit TRBD2. CDR3 length equals 15 residues. With 0 bases clipped from V and 3 bases from J, the junction kept 5 bases outside the gene matches. The germline V gene has CDR1 MNHEY and CDR2 SVGAGI. The CDR3 protein is CASSYSAGESYEQYF. Written as DNA, the CDR3 is TGTGCCAGCAGTTACTCGGCGGGAGAGAGCTACGAGCAGTACTTC.

J is TRBJ1-1 and V is TRBV5-1, with TRBD1 as a possible D gene (6 bases). Trimming removed 3 bases at V and 0 bases at J, with 9 bases between. There are 14 residues in the CDR3. The germline V gene has CDR1 SGHRS and CDR2 YFSETQ. Here the CDR3 reads CASSSGVLNTEAFF. CDR3 coding DNA: TGCGCCAGCAGCTCAGGGGTCCTGAACACTGAAGCTTTCTTT.

This clone has just a few counts. This chain connects TRBV28 to TRBJ1-2; possibly TRBD1 for D (6 bases). CDR1 and CDR2 (germline): MDHEN, SYDVKM. The CDR3 is 12 residues long. The ends were cut back, 6 bases at V and 4 bases at J, with 9 bases in the middle. The CDR3 region is CASRRDIYGYTF. Here the CDR3 DNA reads TGTGCCAGCAGGAGGGACATCTATGGCTACACCTTC.

The CDR3 protein is CASRGTSGNYNEQFF. CDR3 coding DNA: TGTGCCAGCAGGGGGACTAGCGGGAACTACAATGAGCAGTTCTTC. The chain couples TRBV2 to TRBJ2-1, with 13 nucleotides matching TRBD2. The germline V gene encodes CDR1 SNHLY and CDR2 FYNNEI. V was pared by 6 bases and J by 3 bases, with 2 bases of the junction left unmatched. The CDR3 has 15 residues.

This sequence joins TRBV6-5 and TRBJ2-1; D is uncertain. V was clipped by 4 bases and J by 10 bases, with 11 bases between them. The CDR3 totals 12 residues. Germline assignment: CDR1 MNHEY and CDR2 SVGAGI. CDR3 DNA sequence: TGTGCCAGCAGTTCCTACCCCGGGGAGCAGTTCTTC. It yields the protein CASSSYPGEQFF.